These 24 T cell receptor beta chains were sequenced from one sample in a study of cytomegalovirus exposure and HLA in healthy donors. The PCR employed 60 Vbeta primers together with 13 Jbeta primers. TCRdb keeps only in-frame clones here, not all; method: immunoSEQ multiplex PCR. The sample holds some 110,000 clones. The sample consisted of PBMCs. The receptors were gathered from a man between 40 and 49 years old in good health and CMV-seronegative.

V usage is TRBV6-5 and J usage is TRBJ2-7; D might be TRBD1 (7 bases). CDR3 length: 14 amino acids. Germline loops: CDR1 MNHEY, CDR2 SVGAGI. Deletions cut 6 bases from V and 5 bases from J, with 17 bases between. CDR3 in amino acids: CASRSLTGRHEQYF. As DNA, the CDR3 is TGTGCCAGCAGGTCTCTGACAGGGAGGCACGAGCAGTACTTC.

This chain uses TRBV5-6 with TRBJ2-1; TRBD2 aligns across 8 bases. In germline, CDR1 is SGHDT, CDR2 YYEEEE. This CDR3 has 18 amino acids. Germline trimming cut 4 bases from V and 3 bases from J; bases unmatched to any gene: 15. The CDR3 nucleotides read TGTGCCAGCAGCCACGAGCAGGGCGGGAGGTACAGCTACAATGAGCAGTTCTTC. Amino acid sequence: CASSHEQGGRYSYNEQFF.

The genes are TRBV7-8 and TRBJ2-2, with 12 bases that match TRBD1. From germline, CDR1 is SGHVS and CDR2 FQNEAQ. The CDR3 extends over 17 amino acids. V gave up 0 bases and J gave up 3 bases; unmatched junction bases: 2. This CDR3 is CASSLAGQGADTGELFF. The CDR3 DNA sequence: TGTGCCAGCAGCTTAGCGGGACAGGGGGCGGACACCGGGGAGCTGTTTTTT.

This chain uses TRBV7-6 with TRBJ1-4; 7 nucleotides align to TRBD1. CDR3 size: 17 residues. Germline loops: CDR1 SGHVS, CDR2 FNYEAQ. Losses at the gene ends were 6 bases for V and 3 bases for J; bases not matched to a gene: 13. CDR3 loop: CASSSLDRVQANEKLFF. In DNA, the CDR3 is TGTGCCAGCAGTTCACTTGACAGGGTACAAGCTAATGAAAAACTGTTTTTT.

The rearrangement uses TRBV2 and TRBJ2-1; perhaps TRBD2 as D (6 bases). CDR3 size: 13 residues. CDR1 and CDR2 (germline): SNHLY, FYNNEI. With 7 bases removed from V and 1 base from J, the gap between germline ends came to 8 bases. CDR3: CASMRDSYNEQFF. The CDR3 nucleotides are TGTGCCAGCATGCGGGATTCCTACAATGAGCAGTTCTTC. Using reference TRBV2 and TRBJ2-1 for the parts outside the CDR3, the full variable domain is EPEVTQTPSHQVTQMGQEVILRCVPISNHLYFYWYRQILGQKVEFLVSFYNNEISEKSEIFDDQFSVERPDGSNFTLKIRSTKLEDSAMYFCASMRDSYNEQFFGPGTRLTVL.

This chain joins TRBV5-4 and TRBJ1-1; D might be TRBD1 (6 bases). The CDR3 has 15 residues. Trimming pared 0 bases from V and 6 bases from J, leaving 15 bases between. The germline CDR1 and CDR2 sequences are SGHNT and YYREEE (reference sequence). The CDR3 reads CASSLVARGGSEAFF. Written as DNA, the CDR3 is TGTGCCAGCAGCTTGGTGGCCAGGGGAGGGTCTGAAGCTTTCTTT.

The chain links TRBV4-3 to TRBJ1-4; D unclear. Deletions cut 4 bases from V and 6 bases from J, with 15 bases between. CDR1 is LGHNA, CDR2 YSLEER, per germline. This CDR3 comprises 15 residues. This CDR3 reads CASSRTQVPDEKLFF. In DNA form, the CDR3 reads TGCGCCAGCAGCCGTACTCAGGTTCCTGATGAAAAACTGTTTTTT.

The J gene is TRBJ2-3, the V gene TRBV13; TRBD2 aligns across 8 bases. J was trimmed by 4 bases and V by 3 bases; bases with no gene match: 6. The CDR3 has 15 amino acids. Per germline, CDR1 PRHDT and CDR2 FYEKMQ (reference sequence). CDR3 sequence (DNA): TGTGCCAGCAGCTTCAGGAGCGGGAGAGCAGATACGCAGTATTTT. This translates into CASSFRSGRADTQYF.

This chain joins TRBV28 and TRBJ1-3; the D gene is possibly TRBD1 (6 bases). Germline CDR1 MDHEN, CDR2 SYDVKM. Trimming took 2 bases from V and 0 from J, leaving 8 bases between them. The CDR3 is 15 residues long. CDR3 protein: CASSLGQYSGNTIYF. As DNA, the CDR3 is TGTGCCAGCAGTTTAGGACAGTACTCTGGAAACACCATATATTTT.

V is TRBV7-9 and J is TRBJ2-7; TRBD2 matches at 11 bases. Losses at the gene ends were 6 bases for V and 4 bases for J; bases not matched to a gene: 11. The CDR3 consists of 16 residues. Germline values: CDR1 SEHNR, CDR2 FQNEAQ (reference sequence). The CDR3 nucleotides read TGTGCCAGCAGTCGTCGGACTAGCGGGTCTCATTACGAGCAGTACTTC. Translation gives CASSRRTSGSHYEQYF.

The chain couples TRBV2 to TRBJ2-1; no clear D gene. The V and J ends lost 4 bases and 4 bases respectively, with 8 bases between them. CDR1 is SNHLY, CDR2 FYNNEI, per germline. This CDR3 spans 13 amino acids. CDR3 in DNA: TGTGCCAGCAGTGCACAGACATACAATGAGCAGTTCTTC. Protein: CASSAQTYNEQFF.

This sequence joins TRBV7-2 and TRBJ1-1; D may be TRBD1 (6 bases). The CDR3 totals 14 residues. The V and J ends lost 2 bases and 3 bases respectively, with 10 bases between them. Germline V lookup: CDR1 SGHTA, CDR2 FQGNSA. In nucleotides, the CDR3 is TGTGCCAGCAGCTTACTACAGGGATACACTGAAGCTTTCTTT. Translating gives CASSLLQGYTEAFF. Based on the CDR3 plus reference TRBV7-2 and TRBJ1-1, the full variable domain is GAGVSQSPSNKVTEKGKDVELRCDPISGHTALYWYRQSLGQGLEFLIYFQGNSAPDKSGLPSDRFSAERTGGSVSTLTIQRTQQEDSAVYLCASSLLQGYTEAFFGQGTRLTVV.

The genes are TRBV11-3 and TRBJ1-1; D is unclear. This CDR3 region has 12 residues. CDR1 and CDR2 (germline): SGHNT, YENEEA. V was pared by 8 bases and J by 4 bases, with 11 bases between. CDR3 bases: TGTGCCAGCTCGGTGTCAGGCACTGAAGCTTTCTTT. Its translation is CASSVSGTEAFF.

This chain links TRBV6-1 with TRBJ2-2; D perhaps matches TRBD1 (6 bases). From germline, CDR1 is MNHNS and CDR2 SASEGT. Deletions cut 1 base from V and 5 bases from J, with 20 bases between. This CDR3 spans 18 amino acids. CDR3 nucleotides: TGTGCCAGCAGTGAAGGGGCACAGCCCAGGGGACGGACCGGGGAGCTGTTTTTT. Amino acid sequence: CASSEGAQPRGRTGELFF.

CDR3 sequence: CASSQGSNQPQHF. The CDR3 bases are TGTGCCAGCAGCCAGGGTAGTAATCAGCCCCAGCATTTT. The chain uses TRBV9 and TRBJ1-5, with a weak D call TRBD1 (5 bases). Trimming pared 4 bases from V and 4 bases from J, leaving 9 bases between. The CDR3 sequence is 13 residues long. CDR1 and CDR2 (germline): SGDLS, YYNGEE.

The rearrangement joins TRBV7-9 to TRBJ2-7; TRBD2 agrees at 9 bases. CDR3 length: 12 residues. Germline CDR1 is SEHNR and CDR2 is FQNEAQ (reference sequence). Unmatched junction bases numbered 4, after V lost 8 bases and J lost 5 bases. This CDR3 reads CASLGLANEQYF. In nucleotides, the CDR3 is TGTGCCAGCCTGGGACTAGCAAACGAGCAGTACTTC.

The CDR3 coding sequence is TGCAGCGTTGAATTGTTGCGGGCCGACAATGAGCAGTTCTTC. This encodes CSVELLRADNEQFF. The chain couples TRBV29-1 to TRBJ2-1; tentative D call: TRBD2 (5 bases). CDR1 is SQVTM and CDR2 is ANQGSEA in the germline V gene. This CDR3 region has 14 residues. Trimming removed 2 bases from V and 5 bases from J, with 13 bases in between.

The chain is built from TRBV5-1 and TRBJ2-5, with 10 bases matching TRBD2. There are 15 residues in the CDR3. Germline trimming cut 4 bases from V and 4 bases from J; bases unmatched to any gene: 7. CDR1 and CDR2 (germline): SGHRS, YFSETQ. CDR3 nucleotides: TGCGCCAGCAGCCCCCGCAGACTAGCGGGAGAGACCCAGTACTTC. Translated: CASSPRRLAGETQYF. Drawing the rest from reference TRBV5-1 and TRBJ2-5, the complete variable domain is KAGVTQTPRYLIKTRGQQVTLSCSPISGHRSVSWYQQTPGQGLQFLFEYFSETQRNKGNFPGRFSGRQFSNSRSEMNVSTLELGDSALYLCASSPRRLAGETQYFGPGTRLLVL.

The rearrangement joins TRBV18 to TRBJ2-5; tentative D call: TRBD2 (6 bases). Germline CDR1 and CDR2: KGHSH and LQKENI. The CDR3 loop spans 15 amino acids. V shed 6 bases and J shed 2 bases, with 16 bases lying between them. CDR3 sequence: CASSITEGPQETQYF. The DNA of the CDR3 is TGTGCCAGCTCCATAACGGAGGGACCTCAAGAGACCCAGTACTTC.

The chain couples TRBV7-9 to TRBJ2-2; TRBD2 is a possible D gene (6 bases). Trimming took off 5 bases at V and 2 bases at J, with 21 bases between the two ends. The germline CDR1 and CDR2 sequences are SEHNR and FQNEAQ (reference sequence). The CDR3 sequence is 18 residues long. The CDR3 DNA sequence: TGTGCCAGCAGCCCCGGACTATCCAAACGGGTAAACACCGGGGAGCTGTTTTTT. It is translated as CASSPGLSKRVNTGELFF.

This rearrangement joins TRBV28 to TRBJ2-1, with 14 bases fitting TRBD2. The CDR3 has 16 amino acids. V was pared by 2 bases and J by 6 bases, with 3 bases of the junction left unmatched. In germline, CDR1 is MDHEN, CDR2 SYDVKM. The CDR3 sequence: CASSLTGTSGSNEQFF. CDR3 bases: TGTGCCAGCAGTTTAACAGGGACTAGCGGGAGCAATGAGCAGTTCTTC.

The chain links TRBV28 to TRBJ2-3; 8 bases agree with TRBD2. CDR1 and CDR2 (germline): MDHEN, SYDVKM. V dropped 1 base and J dropped 2; count of bases not matched to a gene: 8. The CDR3 has 17 residues. CDR3 residues: CASSLSWTSSNTDTQYF. CDR3 sequence (DNA): TGTGCCAGCAGTTTATCATGGACTAGCAGCAACACAGATACGCAGTATTTT.

This sequence joins TRBV5-1 and TRBJ2-1, with 12 positions matching TRBD2. The V segment lost 5 bases and the J segment 8 bases; nucleotides outside the gene matches: 20. This CDR3 is built from 19 residues. The germline CDR1 and CDR2 sequences are SGHRS and YFSETQ. For the CDR3, the DNA is TGCGCCAGCAGTTTTCCGGGACTAGCGGGTTCACGCTCCCCGGATGAGCAGTTCTTC. Translation gives CASSFPGLAGSRSPDEQFF.

The chain recombines TRBV9 with TRBJ1-1; D is ambiguous. The V gene's germline CDR1 is SGDLS and CDR2 YYNGEE. The V end was cut by 2 bases, the J end by 4 bases, with 9 bases between. The CDR3 totals 13 residues. CDR3 in amino acids: CASSVSSGTEAFF. DNA for the CDR3: TGTGCCAGCAGCGTCAGCAGCGGCACTGAAGCTTTCTTT.